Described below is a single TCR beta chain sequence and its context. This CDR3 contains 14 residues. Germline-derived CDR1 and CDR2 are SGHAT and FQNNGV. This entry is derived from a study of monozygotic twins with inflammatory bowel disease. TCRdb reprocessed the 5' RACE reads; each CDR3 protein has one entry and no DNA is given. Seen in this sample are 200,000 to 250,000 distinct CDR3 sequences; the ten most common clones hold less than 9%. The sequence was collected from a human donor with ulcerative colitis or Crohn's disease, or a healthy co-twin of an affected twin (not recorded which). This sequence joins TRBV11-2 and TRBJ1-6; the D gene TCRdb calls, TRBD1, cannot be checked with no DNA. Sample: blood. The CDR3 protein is CASSLDRDGSPLHF.